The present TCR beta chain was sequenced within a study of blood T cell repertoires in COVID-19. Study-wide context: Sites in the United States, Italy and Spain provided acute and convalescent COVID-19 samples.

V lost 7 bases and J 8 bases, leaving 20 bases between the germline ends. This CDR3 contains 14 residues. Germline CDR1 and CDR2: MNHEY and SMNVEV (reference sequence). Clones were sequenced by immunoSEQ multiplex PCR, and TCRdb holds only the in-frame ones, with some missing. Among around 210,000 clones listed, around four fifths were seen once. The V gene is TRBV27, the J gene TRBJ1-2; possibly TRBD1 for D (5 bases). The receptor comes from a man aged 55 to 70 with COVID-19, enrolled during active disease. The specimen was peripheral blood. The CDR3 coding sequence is TGTGCCAGCAAAATAGGGGCGCTGACGGGCGGCTACACCTTC. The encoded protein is CASKIGALTGGYTF.